These T cell receptor beta chains were read from a single sample in a study of T cells after yellow fever vaccination. TCRdb itself ran the 5' RACE reads through MiXCR, one entry per CDR3 protein. The table lists about 580,000 distinct CDR3 sequences, approximately 16% of them singletons. The material sequenced was PBMCs, taken less than 6 days after the first yellow fever vaccination. The receptors stem from a man between 18 and 35 years old who received the YFV17D yellow fever vaccine. Both conserved end residues are part of each CDR3. D genes are given only for firm matches. Size tells how often a clone was seen (once, few, many) or the class of an expanded clone, and some rows leave it out.

few,13,TRBJ1-2,NA,TRBV27,TGTGCCAGCAGGGATGGGGGGCCGGGGGGCTACACCTTC,CASRDGGPGGYTF
many,12,TRBJ1-1,NA,TRBV4-2,TGTGCCAGCACCGACTGGGGGGCTGAAGCTTTCTTT,CASTDWGAEAFF
NA,18,TRBJ2-3,TRBD2,TRBV27,TGTGCCAGCAGTCCCTACGTGCTACTAGCGGGGGGCGAAGATACGCAGTATTTT,CASSPYVLLAGGEDTQYF
NA,16,TRBJ2-7,TRBD2,TRBV4-2,TGTGCCAGCAGCCAAGGAGCGGGGGGGGGATCCTACGAGCAGTACTTC,CASSQGAGGGSYEQYF
many,13,TRBJ2-3,TRBD1,TRBV12-3/TRBV12-4,TGTGCCAGCAGGGACAGGGGCACAGATACGCAGTATTTT,CASRDRGTDTQYF
NA,13,TRBJ2-1,NA,TRBV6-6,TGTGCCAGCACTTCGACACCCGACAATGAGCAGTTCTTC,CASTSTPDNEQFF
NA,14,TRBJ2-7,NA,TRBV10-3,TGTGCCATCAGTGAACCCCCAAACTCTTACGAGCAGTACTTC,CAISEPPNSYEQYF
many,16,TRBJ2-1,NA,TRBV4-2,TGTGCCAGCAGCCAAGAGAATGGGGGGCAGTACAATGAGCAGTTCTTC,CASSQENGGQYNEQFF
NA,14,TRBJ1-1,TRBD1,TRBV25-1,TGTGCCAGCAGGAGGACAGGGTCGAACACTGAAGCTTTCTTT,CASRRTGSNTEAFF
once,16,TRBJ2-3,NA,TRBV7-2,TGTGCCAGCAGCTTAAGAGTAGCGGCCAGCACAGATACGCAGTATTTT,CASSLRVAASTDTQYF
NA,15,TRBJ2-1,TRBD2,TRBV5-1,TGCGCCAGCAGCTTGGAACTAGCGGGGGCCGTGGAGCAGTTCTTC,CASSLELAGAVEQFF
NA,16,TRBJ2-7,NA,TRBV20-1,TGCAGTGCTAGAGTTATATCTGCCCGGGGGGCATACGAGCAGTACTTC,CSARVISARGAYEQYF